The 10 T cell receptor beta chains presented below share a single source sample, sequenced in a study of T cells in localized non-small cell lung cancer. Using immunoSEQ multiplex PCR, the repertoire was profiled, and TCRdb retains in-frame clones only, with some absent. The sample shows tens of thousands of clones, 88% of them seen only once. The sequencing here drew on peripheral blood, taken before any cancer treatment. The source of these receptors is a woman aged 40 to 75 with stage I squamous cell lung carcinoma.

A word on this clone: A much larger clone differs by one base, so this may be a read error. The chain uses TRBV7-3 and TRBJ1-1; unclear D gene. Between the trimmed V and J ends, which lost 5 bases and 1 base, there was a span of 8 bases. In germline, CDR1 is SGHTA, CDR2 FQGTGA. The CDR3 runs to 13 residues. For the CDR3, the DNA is TGTGCCAGCAGCGTGGACGGGAACACTGAAGCTTTCTTT. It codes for CASSVDGNTEAFF.

The CDR3 reads CASSGQGSSYNSPLHF. The CDR3 DNA sequence: TGTGCCAGCAGTGGACAGGGAAGCTCCTATAATTCACCCCTCCACTTT. The chain uses TRBV6-1 and TRBJ1-6; 7 positions agree with TRBD1. CDR3 length: 16 amino acids. The germline V gene has CDR1 MNHNS and CDR2 SASEGT. With V trimmed by 4 bases and J by 0 bases, 3 bases remained unmatched.

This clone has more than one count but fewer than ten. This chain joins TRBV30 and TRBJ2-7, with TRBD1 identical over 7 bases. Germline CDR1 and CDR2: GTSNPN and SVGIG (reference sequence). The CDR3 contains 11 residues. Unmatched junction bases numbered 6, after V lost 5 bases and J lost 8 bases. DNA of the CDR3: TGTGCCTGGGTAGACAGGGTCAAGCAGTACTTC. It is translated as CAWVDRVKQYF.

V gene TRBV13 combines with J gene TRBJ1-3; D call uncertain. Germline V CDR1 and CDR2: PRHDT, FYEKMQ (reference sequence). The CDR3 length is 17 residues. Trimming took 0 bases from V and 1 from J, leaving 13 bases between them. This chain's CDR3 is CASSLGRGMYSGNTIYF. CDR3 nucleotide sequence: TGTGCCAGCAGCTTAGGCCGAGGGATGTATTCTGGAAACACCATATATTTT.

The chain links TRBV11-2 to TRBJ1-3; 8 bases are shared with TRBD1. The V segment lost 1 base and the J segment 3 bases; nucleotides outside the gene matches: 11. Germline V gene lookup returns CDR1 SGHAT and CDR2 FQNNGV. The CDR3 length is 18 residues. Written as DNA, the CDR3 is TGTGCCAGCAGCTTAGGGGCAGGGGGCGGACGGTTTGGAAACACCATATATTTT. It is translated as CASSLGAGGGRFGNTIYF.

Here the CDR3 reads CATSRDPGGNSPLHF. DNA for the CDR3: TGTGCCACCAGCAGAGACCCAGGGGGTAATTCACCCCTCCACTTT. The J gene is TRBJ1-6, the V gene TRBV15; 7 bases line up with TRBD1. The length of the CDR3 is 15 residues. Unmatched junction bases numbered 2, after V lost 0 bases and J lost 6 bases. The germline V gene encodes CDR1 LNHNV and CDR2 YYDKDF (reference sequence).

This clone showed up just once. The CDR3 spells CASSYDITGTQYF. The CDR3 nucleotides are TGTGCCAGCAGTTACGATATAACGGGTACGCAGTATTTT. The rearrangement links TRBV6-5 to TRBJ2-3; D is unclear. The CDR3 has 13 residues. The V gene's germline CDR1 is MNHEY and CDR2 SVGAGI. The V and J ends lost 2 bases and 8 bases respectively, with 11 bases between them.

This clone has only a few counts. CDR3 in amino acids: CASSPRSYNEQFF. For the CDR3, the DNA is TGTGCCAGCAGCCCCCGAAGCTACAATGAGCAGTTCTTC. The chain couples TRBV11-2 to TRBJ2-1; no definite D call. Trimming took off 5 bases at V and 3 bases at J, with 8 bases between the two ends. CDR3 length equals 13 residues. CDR1 and CDR2 from the germline V gene are SGHAT and FQNNGV.

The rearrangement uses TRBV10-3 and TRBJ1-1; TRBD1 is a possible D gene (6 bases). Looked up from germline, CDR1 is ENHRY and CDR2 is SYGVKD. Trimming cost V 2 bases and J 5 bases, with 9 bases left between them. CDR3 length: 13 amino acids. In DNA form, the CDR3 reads TGTGCCATCAGTGAGAGACAGGAAACTGAAGCTTTCTTT. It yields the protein CAISERQETEAFF.

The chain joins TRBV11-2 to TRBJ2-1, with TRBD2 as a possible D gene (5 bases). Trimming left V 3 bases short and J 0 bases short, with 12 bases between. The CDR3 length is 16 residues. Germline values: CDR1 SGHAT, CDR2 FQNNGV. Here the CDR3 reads CASSLARGNSYNEQFF. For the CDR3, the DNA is TGTGCCAGCAGCTTGGCCCGGGGAAACTCCTACAATGAGCAGTTCTTC.